These T cell receptor beta chains were read from a single sample in a study of blood T cell repertoires in COVID-19. Assay: immunoSEQ multiplex PCR; the TCRdb copy retains only in-frame clones and omits some. The table shows about 150,000 clones, with 75% to 90% occurring only once. The sample taken for sequencing was peripheral blood. These receptor sequences come from an elderly man with acute or convalescent COVID-19. Each CDR3 is given with its conserved first and last residue. D genes are given only for firm matches. Size is omitted from some rows. Given values are once, few, many or a class for expanded clones.

d_gene,j_gene,abundance,v_gene,CDR3nt,CDR3aa
.,TRBJ2-1,.,TRBV4-2,TGTGCCAGCAGCCAAGGTCTGTACAATGAGCAGTTCTTC,CASSQGLYNEQFF
.,TRBJ2-3,.,TRBV24-1,TGTGCCACCAGTGACCCTGGCGGCGCCGCCGATACGCAGTATTTT,CATSDPGGAADTQYF
TRBD1,TRBJ2-5,.,TRBV6-5,TGTGCCAGCAGTCACCGGGACAGGGTCAGGGAGACCCAGTACTTC,CASSHRDRVRETQYF
TRBD2,TRBJ2-3,.,TRBV30,TGTGCCTGGAACATAGGGACTAGCGGAGAGACAGATACGCAGTATTTT,CAWNIGTSGETDTQYF
.,TRBJ2-2,.,TRBV5-1,TGCGCCAGCAGCTCCGAGACAACCACCACCGGGGAGCTGTTTTTT,CASSSETTTTGELFF
TRBD1,TRBJ1-5,.,TRBV28,TGTGCCAGCAGGCTCGACAGGGCTAATCAGCCCCAGCATTTT,CASRLDRANQPQHF
.,TRBJ2-7,.,TRBV7-9,TGTGCCAGCAGTCCGGCGGAAAACCCCTGGGCGGGGCAGTACTTC,CASSPAENPWAGQYF
.,TRBJ1-2,.,TRBV4-1,TGCGCCAGCAGCCAGGCCTATGGCTACACCTTC,CASSQAYGYTF
.,TRBJ1-5,.,TRBV19,TGTGCCAGTAGTATCGCACAGGCGTCCAATCAGCCCCAGCATTTT,CASSIAQASNQPQHF
.,TRBJ2-1,.,TRBV19,TGTGCCAGTAGTACCCGGGGGACTCCACCTTACAATGAGCAGTTCTTC,CASSTRGTPPYNEQFF
TRBD1,TRBJ2-7,.,TRBV5-1,TGCGCCAGCAGCGGGACAGCTTACGAGCAGTACTTC,CASSGTAYEQYF
.,TRBJ2-7,once,TRBV2,TGTGCCAGCAGTGCTAGCGTCTCCTACGAGCAGTACTTC,CASSASVSYEQYF
TRBD2,TRBJ2-7,.,TRBV19,TGTGCCAGCACTAGCGGGAGGGCTGGGGAGCAGTACTTC,CASTSGRAGEQYF
TRBD1,TRBJ2-6,once,TRBV2,TGTGCCAGCAGCGCGACCGGACAGGGGGTGGCGGGGGCCAACGTCCTGACTTTC,CASSATGQGVAGANVLTF
.,TRBJ1-1,.,TRBV5-1,TGCGCCAGCACCCAGGGAGGAGGGATGAACACTGAAGCTTTCTTT,CASTQGGGMNTEAFF
.,TRBJ1-1,.,TRBV7-3,TGTGCCAGCAGCCGGACAGTGAACACTGAAGCTTTCTTT,CASSRTVNTEAFF
TRBD2,TRBJ2-1,.,TRBV4-2,TGTGCCAGCAGCCAGGATGGGACTAGCGGGGGGGTTTACAATGAGCAGTTCTTC,CASSQDGTSGGVYNEQFF
TRBD1,TRBJ2-7,.,TRBV24-1,TGTGCCACCAGTGACCATGGACAGGGGGCCTCCTACGAGCAGTACTTC,CATSDHGQGASYEQYF
TRBD1,TRBJ2-7,.,TRBV4-1,TGCGCCAGCAGCCAGGCGGGCAGGACAGGTGCTTACGAGCAGTACTTC,CASSQAGRTGAYEQYF
.,TRBJ1-6,.,TRBV11-2,TGTGCCAGCAGCGCCCGGCAGGCGTATAATTCACCCCTCCACTTT,CASSARQAYNSPLHF
TRBD1,TRBJ2-4,few,TRBV11-3,TGTGCCAGCAGCCTACAGGGGGGCAAAAACATTCAGTACTTC,CASSLQGGKNIQYF
.,TRBJ2-2,.,TRBV3-1/TRBV3-2,TGTGCCAGCAGCCAAGGGGGCCCCGGGGAGCTGTTTTTT,CASSQGGPGELFF
TRBD2,TRBJ2-7,.,TRBV6-2/TRBV6-3,TGTGCCAGCAGTTCGCGGACTAGCGGGAGTTTTGGGCAGTACTTC,CASSSRTSGSFGQYF
TRBD1,TRBJ2-1,.,TRBV5-5,TGTGCCAGCAGCTTGCTATGGACAGGGGGCTCCTACAATGAGCAGTTCTTC,CASSLLWTGGSYNEQFF
TRBD2,TRBJ2-7,.,TRBV6-5,TGTGCCAGCAGTACGACTAGCCTCCCCTACGAGCAGTACTTC,CASSTTSLPYEQYF
TRBD1,TRBJ2-1,.,TRBV19,TGTGCCAGTAGTACACCGGGACAGGGGTACAATGAGCAGTTCTTC,CASSTPGQGYNEQFF
TRBD2,TRBJ2-3,.,TRBV27,TGTGCCAGCAGATCGTCGCGGACTAGCGGGAGTGGTACAGATACGCAGTATTTT,CASRSSRTSGSGTDTQYF
.,TRBJ1-5,.,TRBV28,TGTGCCAGCAGTGCCTACGGGTTTAGCAATCAGCCCCAGCATTTT,CASSAYGFSNQPQHF
TRBD2,TRBJ2-1,.,TRBV19,TGTGCCAGTAGTATCCGGGGGGACTCCTACAATGAGCAGTTCTTC,CASSIRGDSYNEQFF
TRBD1,TRBJ1-4,.,TRBV28,TGTGCCATAGGACAGGGGGCGGGAAAACTGTTTTTT,CAIGQGAGKLFF
.,TRBJ1-2,.,TRBV28,TGTGCCAGCACCGAAAAGTCCGGGTACCACTATGGCTACACCTTC,CASTEKSGYHYGYTF
TRBD1,TRBJ2-7,.,TRBV6-1,TGTGCCAGCAGTGAACCCAGGGGGACAGGAACATACGAGCAGTACTTC,CASSEPRGTGTYEQYF
.,TRBJ2-5,.,TRBV11-2,TGTGCCAGCAGCTTGGGTTTAAAAGGGGAAGAGACCCAGTACTTC,CASSLGLKGEETQYF
.,TRBJ2-7,.,TRBV5-6,TGTGCCAGCAGCTTCGGGGTCTACTCCTACGAGCAGTACTTC,CASSFGVYSYEQYF
.,TRBJ2-5,.,TRBV20-1,TGCAGTGCTAGTACCCCCACTGCAGGGTTAGAGACCCAGTACTTC,CSASTPTAGLETQYF
TRBD1,TRBJ2-2,.,TRBV2,TGTGCCAGCAGTGAAGCGGGACAGGGGACCGGGGAGCTGTTTTTT,CASSEAGQGTGELFF
TRBD1,TRBJ2-2,once,TRBV7-8,TGTGCCAGCAGCCCCCCGGCAGGGGGCGTGAGGGTCACCGGGGAGCTGTTTTTT,CASSPPAGGVRVTGELFF
.,TRBJ1-1,.,TRBV5-8,TGTGCCAGCAGCTCAGGGGCAGGCGGGAACACTGAAGCTTTCTTT,CASSSGAGGNTEAFF
.,TRBJ2-5,.,TRBV6-5,TGTGCCAGCAGAGGACAGCCGTACCAAGAGACCCAGTACTTC,CASRGQPYQETQYF
.,TRBJ2-7,few,TRBV30,TGTGCCTGGAGTCTAGGACAGTACGAGCAGTACTTC,CAWSLGQYEQYF
.,TRBJ2-6,few,TRBV5-1,TGCGCCAGCAGCTTGGGGACTGGTGGGGCCAACGTCCTGACTTTC,CASSLGTGGANVLTF
.,TRBJ1-5,.,TRBV11-3,TGTGCCAGCAGCCCACACCCGATTAGGGCCCGCGGGGAGCCCCAGCATTTT,CASSPHPIRARGEPQHF
.,TRBJ1-2,.,TRBV7-9,TGTGCCAGCAGCCGGGACACCTATGGCTACACCTTC,CASSRDTYGYTF
.,TRBJ1-3,.,TRBV3-1/TRBV3-2,TGTGCCAGCAGCGGGGATGGGCGGGCCGGAGGTCCTGGAAACACCATATATTTT,CASSGDGRAGGPGNTIYF
.,TRBJ2-3,.,TRBV5-4,TGTGCCAGCAGCTCCCAACAGGGCCTTTCAGATACGCAGTATTTT,CASSSQQGLSDTQYF
TRBD2,TRBJ2-7,.,TRBV5-4,TGTGCCAGCAGCTTCGGGCGTAGCGGGGCCGACTACGAGCAGTACTTC,CASSFGRSGADYEQYF
.,TRBJ1-4,.,TRBV30,TGTGCCTGGAGTAGGGGGGGATCGGGCGAAAAACTGTTTTTT,CAWSRGGSGEKLFF
.,TRBJ1-2,.,TRBV28,TGTGCCAGCAGCCGGGACACCTATGGCTACACCTTC,CASSRDTYGYTF
TRBD2,TRBJ2-1,.,TRBV19,TGTGCCAGTAGTGTTAGCGGTCGGGGGGACAATGAGCAGTTCTTC,CASSVSGRGDNEQFF
TRBD1,TRBJ2-7,.,TRBV30,TGTGCCTGGAGGGTCCCCGGGACAGGGTTAAACGAGCAGTACTTC,CAWRVPGTGLNEQYF
.,TRBJ2-5,.,TRBV3-1/TRBV3-2,TGTGCCAGCAGCCAGTGGGGACTGGCGGCTGAGACCCAGTACTTC,CASSQWGLAAETQYF
.,TRBJ2-7,.,TRBV7-9,TGTGCCAGCAGCCAGGGGCGTTTGGGGCAGTACTTC,CASSQGRLGQYF
TRBD2,TRBJ2-1,.,TRBV19,TGTGCCAGTAGTATTCTCGTAGCGGGGAATTACAATGAGCAGTTCTTC,CASSILVAGNYNEQFF
.,TRBJ2-7,.,TRBV5-1,TGCGCCAGCAGCTCCGGTCAGGGCCTCTTATACGAGCAGTACTTC,CASSSGQGLLYEQYF
TRBD2,TRBJ2-3,.,TRBV30,TGTGCCTGGAGTACGGGACTAGCGGGAGTATATGGAGGCACAGATACGCAGTATTTT,CAWSTGLAGVYGGTDTQYF
.,TRBJ2-7,few,TRBV14,TGTGCCAGCAGCCAGGTGGGCTGGCAGTACTTC,CASSQVGWQYF
TRBD2,TRBJ2-7,.,TRBV6-2/TRBV6-3,TGTGCCAGCAGTAAGACCGGGACTAGCGGGAGTAACGAGCAGTACTTC,CASSKTGTSGSNEQYF
TRBD1,TRBJ1-5,.,TRBV2,TGTGCCAGCAGTGCACAACTACAGGGGAGCAGCAATCAGCCCCAGCATTTT,CASSAQLQGSSNQPQHF
.,TRBJ1-1,.,TRBV3-1/TRBV3-2,TGTGCCAGCAGCCCGACAGGTTTGTGGAGCACTGAAGCTTTCTTT,CASSPTGLWSTEAFF
TRBD2,TRBJ2-1,.,TRBV9,TGTGCCAGCAGCGTCATGCTAAGCGGGGCTTACAATGAGCAGTTCTTC,CASSVMLSGAYNEQFF